This T cell receptor (beta chain) was documented in a study of cytomegalovirus exposure and HLA in healthy donors. The study's findings and limits: TCR beta chains numbering 164 were designated cytomegalovirus-associated. Serostatus for CMV was the only available immune exposure information. Three of the chains that were CMV-associated were confirmed in vitro to be specific for CMV antigens. A later analysis linked a missense DCLRE1C variant to TCR beta V- and J-gene trimming.

Trimming cost V 4 bases and J 0 bases, with 14 bases left between them. CDR3 length: 16 residues. CDR1 is SGDLS and CDR2 is YYNGEE in the germline V gene. For this clone: Its antigen remains unknown.

The PCR was carried out with 60 Vbeta primers and 13 Jbeta primers. Repertoires were generated with immunoSEQ multiplex PCR, while TCRdb's copy carries only in-frame clones and drops some. The sample holds fewer than 150,000 clones, 55% to 75% seen once. This sequence joins TRBV9 and TRBJ1-3; D not certain. The sequencing input was PBMCs. The source of this sequence is a woman in her thirties or forties in good health and CMV-seropositive. The CDR3 nucleotides are TGTGCCAGCAGCCTACGTAGCCAGTTCTCTGGAAACACCATATATTTT. This codes for CASSLRSQFSGNTIYF.